Described below is a single T cell receptor (beta chain) sequence and its context. The target of this receptor is not known. Per-base quality was not reported, and no clone a single base away is much larger than it. The CDR3 goes from the cysteine to the phenylalanine over 14 residues. Of the read, only the CDR3 DNA is kept; its 42 bases are in frame from base 1. Trimming at the junction amounts to 2 bases on V and 4 bases on J, and the germline ends lie 11 bases apart. From a lookup of the germline V gene, CDR1 and CDR2 are MDHEN and SYDVKM. The sample originates from a study of T-cell reconstitution after alpha-beta-depleted transplantation in children (TCRdb year 2016). About the full investigation: Using TCR repertoire profiling, the study followed T-cell immune reconstitution in a quantitative way in children after TCRalphabeta/CD19-depleted allogeneic hematopoietic cell transplantation.

Paper-wide results and their limitations: The high TCRbeta diversity at day 60 in some patients was ascribed to recipient T cells and intrathymic progenitors that had survived conditioning. Apparently early alphabetaT-cell count recovery about two months after transplant reportedly relied on only several hundred rapidly expanded clones derived from non-depleted graft cells. The frequencies of hyperexpanded clones fell over the following months, and after one year, T-cell counts and TCRbeta diversity were mostly attributed to newly produced T cells.

What this sample's treatment or condition label stands for: allogeneic hematopoietic cell transplantation with graft depleted of TCRalphabeta T cells and CD19 B cells. TCRalphabeta/CD19-depleted allogeneic hematopoietic cell grafts were given to the transplant recipients, all of whom were children. The protocol used for the library was PCR. Sequencing took place on an Illumina HiSeq 2500. Molecular barcoding was employed in the preparation of TCR libraries, with unique molecular identifiers being used to normalize TCRbeta repertoire quantification. TCRdb trimmed the raw reads at Q25, called clones with MiXCR and kept productive beta chains. Every distinct CDR3 protein forms one entry, paired with its most common genes and DNA. The sample data list about 590,000 distinct CDR3 sequences, and 13% of these were observed just once. Clones ranked in the top ten supply 2.2% of the sample.

The sequence derives from a male patient aged 10-17 years who had a stem cell transplant for acute myeloid leukemia, so the T cells may come from the graft donor. This specimen consisted of PBMCs, mostly from graft donor cells, obtained 360 days after TCRalphabeta/CD19-depleted stem cell transplant. The chain links TRBV28 with TRBJ1-1; the D gene is perhaps TRBD1, on 6 matching bases. The DNA sequence follows: TGTGCCAGCAGTTTAGAGGGGGGCGGCACTGAAGCTTTCTTT. Translated, it gives CASSLEGGGTEAFF. Beyond the CDR3, the reference TRBV28 and TRBJ1-1 genes provide the residues; the full variable domain reads: DVKVTQSSRYLVKRTGEKVFLECVQDMDHENMFWYRQDPGLGLRLIYFSYDVKMKEKGDIPEGYSVSREKKERFSLILESASTNQTSMYLCASSLEGGGTEAFFGQGTRLTVV.